Below, 20 T cell receptor beta chains from the same sample are listed, as sequenced in a study of shared clonotypes between healthy human individuals. Some clones are missing from TCRdb's copy, which holds only in-frame ones; the method was immunoSEQ multiplex PCR. The profile shows about 1 million clones, more than 65% of them singletons. The specimen sequenced was memory CD4+ T cells sorted from blood. Subset noted: CD45RA-negative fraction. The receptor source for this set is a man between 18 and 29 years old in good health.

The chain joins TRBV2 to TRBJ2-1, with D tentatively TRBD2 (5 bases). V was trimmed by 10 bases and J by 4 bases, leaving 17 bases between them. CDR1 SNHLY and CDR2 FYNNEI come from the germline V gene. The CDR3 has 14 amino acids. CDR3 sequence: CANQLDRSYNEQFF. DNA of the CDR3: TGTGCCAACCAACTAGATCGTTCTTACAATGAGCAGTTCTTC.

This chain joins TRBV2 and TRBJ2-7, with a tentative D call TRBD1 (6 bases). Germline V gene lookup returns CDR1 SNHLY and CDR2 FYNNEI. The V and J ends lost 8 bases and 9 bases respectively, with 26 bases between them. The CDR3 spans 15 residues. The CDR3 protein is CASSKSLGQSTWQYF. In DNA form, the CDR3 reads TGTGCCAGCTCGAAGAGCTTGGGACAATCTACGTGGCAGTACTTC.

This chain links TRBV29-1 with TRBJ2-3; D is undetermined. Between the trimmed V and J ends, which lost 3 bases and 1 base, there was a span of 11 bases. CDR1 is SQVTM and CDR2 is ANQGSEA in the germline V gene. The CDR3 runs to 14 residues. CDR3 sequence reads: CSVDYPQGTDTQYF. The CDR3 bases are TGCAGCGTTGATTACCCCCAGGGCACAGATACGCAGTATTTT.

The J gene is TRBJ1-2, the V gene TRBV6-1; a weak D match, TRBD1 (6 bases). CDR3 length: 14 residues. Trimming pared 6 bases from V and 4 bases from J, leaving 15 bases between. The germline V gene encodes CDR1 MNHNS and CDR2 SASEGT. The CDR3 sequence: CASRGLQGAYGYTF. For the CDR3, the DNA is TGTGCCAGCAGGGGTTTACAGGGAGCCTATGGCTACACCTTC.

This clone has a handful of counts. The J gene is TRBJ1-4, the V gene TRBV6-1, with unresolved D. Between the trimmed V and J ends, which lost 2 bases and 7 bases, there was a span of 11 bases. The CDR3 is 14 amino acids. Per germline, CDR1 MNHNS and CDR2 SASEGT. CDR3 sequence reads: CASSEMVVGEKLFF. The CDR3 DNA reads as TGTGCCAGCAGTGAAATGGTAGTAGGTGAAAAACTGTTTTTT.

V and J are TRBV5-1 and TRBJ2-2; the match to TRBD2 covers 7 bases. Germline lookup yields CDR1 SGHRS and CDR2 YFSETQ. This CDR3 has 15 amino acids. V lost 6 bases and J lost 0; bases outside the gene matches: 5. The CDR3 DNA sequence: TGCGCCAGCACCAAACTAGCGTCGAACACCGGGGAGCTGTTTTTT. It translates to CASTKLASNTGELFF. Full variable domain (rest looked up from reference TRBV5-1 and TRBJ2-2): KAGVTQTPRYLIKTRGQQVTLSCSPISGHRSVSWYQQTPGQGLQFLFEYFSETQRNKGNFPGRFSGRQFSNSRSEMNVSTLELGDSALYLCASTKLASNTGELFFGEGSRLTVL.

The genes are TRBV10-3 and TRBJ2-3; the D gene is possibly TRBD2 (6 bases). This CDR3 is built from 14 residues. Trimming removed 6 bases from V and 6 bases from J, with 16 bases in between. CDR1 and CDR2 from the germline V gene are ENHRY and SYGVKD. CDR3 amino acids: CAIRTSGPWDTQYF. The CDR3 DNA follows: TGTGCCATCAGGACTAGTGGACCGTGGGATACGCAGTATTTT.

Comment on this clone: A read error likely explains this, since a far larger clone differs by one base. Within the sample, other DNA sequences also encode this same CDR3. This sequence joins TRBV7-9 and TRBJ2-5; the match to TRBD1 covers 8 bases. CDR1 SEHNR and CDR2 FQNEAQ come from the germline V gene (reference sequence). After removal of 6 bases from V and 5 bases from J, the junction contained 8 bases not matched to a gene. CDR3 length: 14 residues. The CDR3 region has the DNA TGTGCCAGCAGGGCCAGGGGGCCGAGGGAGACCCAGTACTTC. Amino acid sequence: CASRARGPRETQYF.

The V and J genes are TRBV5-1 and TRBJ1-6; TRBD1 is a possible D gene (6 bases). The CDR3 contains 17 residues. Trimming took off 0 bases at V and 3 bases at J, with 13 bases between the two ends. The V gene's germline CDR1 is SGHRS and CDR2 YFSETQ. The chain's CDR3 is CASSLVGGRDYNSPLHF. CDR3 nucleotides: TGCGCCAGCAGCTTGGTAGGGGGTAGGGACTATAATTCACCCCTCCACTTT.

CDR3 DNA: TGTGCCAGCAGGATAGGACTACAGGGAACCTATGGCTACACCTTC. Translation gives CASRIGLQGTYGYTF. This chain connects TRBV2 to TRBJ1-2; maybe TRBD1 (6 bases). Trimming removed 6 bases from V and 4 bases from J, with 18 bases in between. CDR3 length: 15 amino acids. Germline V gives CDR1 SNHLY, CDR2 FYNNEI.

This chain uses TRBV19 with TRBJ2-7; 9 bases match TRBD1. This CDR3 has 15 residues. The V segment lost 3 bases and the J segment 1 base; nucleotides outside the gene matches: 4. Germline V gene data show CDR1 as LNHDA and CDR2 as SQIVND (reference sequence). The CDR3 DNA reads TGTGCCAGTAGTATGGGACAGGGTCAATCCTACGAGCAGTACTTC. This sequence encodes CASSMGQGQSYEQYF.

Here the CDR3 reads CASSFLGLATDTQYF. The CDR3 region has the DNA TGCGCCAGCAGCTTTCTGGGGCTAGCGACAGATACGCAGTATTTT. The chain is built from TRBV5-1 and TRBJ2-3; perhaps TRBD2 as D (6 bases). The V gene lost 2 bases and the J gene lost 3 bases, with 13 bases spanning the gap. From germline, CDR1 is SGHRS and CDR2 YFSETQ. The length of the CDR3 is 15 residues.

This clone was observed a single time. V usage is TRBV15 and J usage is TRBJ1-3; TRBD1 agrees at 7 bases. The J segment lost 1 base and the V segment lost 5 bases, leaving 8 bases of the junction unmatched. Germline lookup yields CDR1 LNHNV and CDR2 YYDKDF (reference sequence). The CDR3 sequence is 16 residues long. CDR3 in amino acids: CATSVFQGGSGNTIYF. CDR3 coding DNA: TGTGCCACCAGCGTTTTCCAGGGGGGATCTGGAAACACCATATATTTT.

This clone was counted only a few times. This may be a read error, as it is one base from a much larger clone. This chain links TRBV7-7 with TRBJ2-7; possibly TRBD1 for D (5 bases). The length of the CDR3 is 12 residues. Germline values: CDR1 SSHAT, CDR2 FNYEAQ (reference sequence). CDR3 in amino acids: CASSLGAYEQYF. CDR3 sequence (DNA): TGTGCTAGCAGCTTAGGGGCCTACGAGCAGTACTTC.

The genes are TRBV5-4 and TRBJ2-3; TRBD1 or TRBD2 may be the D gene (5 bases each). This CDR3 contains 15 residues. Germline lookup yields CDR1 SGHNT and CDR2 YYREEE (reference sequence). Trimming removed 4 bases from V and 0 bases from J, with 12 bases in between. The CDR3 loop is CASSPGTASTDTQYF. The CDR3 DNA follows: TGTGCCAGCAGCCCTGGGACGGCCAGCACAGATACGCAGTATTTT. The variable domain in full, with the rest retrieved from reference TRBV5-4 and TRBJ2-3, is ETGVTQSPTHLIKTRGQQVTLRCSSQSGHNTVSWYQQALGQGPQFIFQYYREEENGRGNFPPRFSGLQFPNYSSELNVNALELDDSALYLCASSPGTASTDTQYFGPGTRLTVL.

The chain joins TRBV7-8 to TRBJ1-1, with 7 bases that match TRBD1. Germline V gene data show CDR1 as SGHVS and CDR2 as FQNEAQ. V lost 4 bases, J lost 4 bases, and 3 bases stayed unmatched. The CDR3 has 13 residues. Here the CDR3 reads CASSWGQSTEAFF. The CDR3 DNA sequence: TGTGCCAGCAGCTGGGGACAGAGCACTGAAGCTTTCTTT.

The chain uses TRBV30 and TRBJ2-7, with unresolved D. Germline CDR1 reads GTSNPN; CDR2 reads SVGIG (reference sequence). V shed 1 base and J shed 0 bases, with 13 bases lying between them. The CDR3 runs to 15 residues. Here the CDR3 DNA reads TGTGCCTGGAGTGCACACAAGGCCCCCTCCTACGAGCAGTACTTC. It codes for CAWSAHKAPSYEQYF.

The CDR3: CAWSGQGIEQPQHF. Here the CDR3 DNA reads TGTGCCTGGAGCGGACAGGGGATTGAACAGCCCCAGCATTTT. The chain employs TRBV30 and TRBJ1-5, with TRBD1 matching 9 bases. Germline V CDR1 and CDR2: GTSNPN, SVGIG (reference sequence). This CDR3 has 14 residues. V was clipped by 3 bases and J by 7 bases; unmatched bases: 7.

The chain couples TRBV9 to TRBJ2-2; D remains unclear. V lost 1 base, J lost 0 bases, and 10 bases lay in between. The CDR3 has 16 residues. Germline assignment: CDR1 SGDLS and CDR2 YYNGEE. The CDR3 region has the DNA TGTGCCAGCAGCGTAAGAGATACCCCGAACACCGGGGAGCTGTTTTTT. This gives the protein CASSVRDTPNTGELFF.

The rearrangement uses TRBV30 and TRBJ1-4; a weak D match, TRBD1 (5 bases). Per germline, CDR1 GTSNPN and CDR2 SVGIG (reference sequence). Between the trimmed V and J ends, which lost 0 bases and 10 bases, there was a span of 15 bases. This CDR3 region has 14 residues. As DNA, the CDR3 is TGTGCCTGGAGTGTACTTGACAGTCCGGGAAAACTGTTTTTT. Its protein is CAWSVLDSPGKLFF.